The 7 T cell receptor beta chains below come from one sample, sequenced in a study of blood T cell repertoires in COVID-19. Assay used: immunoSEQ multiplex PCR; TCRdb lists only in-frame clones, some missing. The table includes more than 200,000 clones, approximately 86% detected once. The sequenced sample consisted of peripheral blood. These TCRs come from a man aged 25-45 years with active or convalescent COVID-19.

The J gene is TRBJ2-3, the V gene TRBV7-3; 8 bases match TRBD2. The CDR3 covers 16 residues. V shed 6 bases, J shed 0 bases, and the junction held 8 bases outside the gene matches. Looked up from germline, CDR1 is SGHTA and CDR2 is FQGTGA. CDR3 region: CASRFRGGTSTDTQYF. CDR3 nucleotide sequence: TGTGCCAGCAGATTCCGCGGGGGGACTAGCACAGATACGCAGTATTTT.

The gene calls are TRBV5-4 and TRBJ2-3, with 9 bases identical to TRBD1. Losses at the gene ends were 3 bases for V and 4 bases for J; bases not matched to a gene: 3. From germline, CDR1 is SGHNT and CDR2 YYREEE (reference sequence). This CDR3 spans 14 amino acids. Written as DNA, the CDR3 is TGTGCCAGCAGCTATTGGACAGGGGCAGATACGCAGTATTTT. Protein: CASSYWTGADTQYF.

The chain carries TRBV5-1 and TRBJ2-7, with D tentatively TRBD2 (6 bases). The germline V and J ends were trimmed by 4 bases and 7 bases, with 33 bases remaining between them. This CDR3 is 19 amino acids long. Germline loops: CDR1 SGHRS, CDR2 YFSETQ. The CDR3 region has the DNA TGCGCCAGCAGCGGGGGGAACTCCGGAGGTCGGCTAGGGAGCATAGAGCAGTACTTC. Translation: CASSGGNSGGRLGSIEQYF.

The chain recombines TRBV5-1 with TRBJ1-4, with D possibly matching TRBD1 (6 bases). V was shortened by 3 bases and J by 8 bases, with 14 bases between the two germline ends. Germline CDR1 and CDR2: SGHRS and YFSETQ. This CDR3 is 14 amino acids long. The CDR3 here is CASSSGGAGEKLFF. The DNA of the CDR3 is TGCGCCAGCAGCTCGGGGGGCGCCGGGGAAAAACTGTTTTTT.

This rearrangement joins TRBV12-2 to TRBJ2-7; the table names TRBD1, a call not compared with the DNA. TRBV12-2 is recorded as a pseudogene. There are 16 residues in the CDR3. The CDR3 sequence: CASRSLRQGTSYEQYF. The CDR3 DNA is TGTGCAAGTCGCTCCTTAAGACAGGGCACCTCCTACGAGCAGTACTTC.

This clone occurred once. V and J are TRBV25-1 and TRBJ2-1; TRBD1 matches 8 bases. CDR3 length: 15 residues. With 3 bases clipped from V and 7 bases from J, the junction kept 8 bases outside the gene matches. The germline V gene encodes CDR1 MGHDK and CDR2 SYGVNS. CDR3 DNA sequence: TGTGCCAGCAGTGACTGGCAGGGGGCTTGGAATGAGCAGTTCTTC. Amino acids: CASSDWQGAWNEQFF.

CDR3 loop: CASSLDSLYYGYTF. The DNA of the CDR3 is TGTGCCAGCAGCTTGGATAGCCTCTACTATGGCTACACCTTC. The chain joins TRBV5-4 to TRBJ1-2, with no clear D. V lost 0 bases to trimming and J lost 3 bases, with 9 bases between them. Germline V gene data show CDR1 as SGHNT and CDR2 as YYREEE (reference sequence). The CDR3 runs to 14 residues. Together with reference TRBV5-4 and TRBJ1-2, the CDR3 gives the full variable domain: ETGVTQSPTHLIKTRGQQVTLRCSSQSGHNTVSWYQQALGQGPQFIFQYYREEENGRGNFPPRFSGLQFPNYSSELNVNALELDDSALYLCASSLDSLYYGYTFGSGTRLTVV.